Shown below are 21 T cell receptor beta chains from a single sample sequenced in a study of blood T cell repertoires in COVID-19. The protocol was immunoSEQ multiplex PCR, while the TCRdb copy is restricted to in-frame clones and leaves out a portion. The profile shows around 210,000 clones, about 88% of them singletons. Sequencing was performed on peripheral blood. Receptors were obtained from a man aged 50-59 years with COVID-19, enrolled during active disease.

The V gene is TRBV19, the J gene TRBJ1-1; tentatively, D is TRBD1 (6 bases). V was shortened by 11 bases and J by 11 bases, with 18 bases between the two germline ends. Germline assignment: CDR1 LNHDA and CDR2 SQIVND (reference sequence). This CDR3 is 11 amino acids long. Here the CDR3 DNA reads TGTGCCGGGACAAAGGGGGTCTTGGCTTTCTTT. The encoded protein is CAGTKGVLAFF.

The sample holds a few counts of this clone. The chain links TRBV27 to TRBJ2-7, with D possibly being TRBD2 (7 bases). The length of the CDR3 is 14 residues. Per germline, CDR1 MNHEY and CDR2 SMNVEV (reference sequence). Deletions cut 2 bases from V and 4 bases from J, with 12 bases between. CDR3 amino acids: CASSLGGGPYEQYF. CDR3 nucleotides: TGTGCCAGCAGTTTAGGGGGGGGGCCGTACGAGCAGTACTTC.

The chain employs TRBV19 and TRBJ2-1; possibly TRBD2 for D (6 bases). This CDR3 has 14 residues. The germline V gene has CDR1 LNHDA and CDR2 SQIVND (reference sequence). Trimming pared 7 bases from V and 8 bases from J, leaving 18 bases between. The CDR3 coding sequence is TGTGCCAGTAAGGCGGCCCCGGGGGACCATGAGCAGTTCTTC. Protein: CASKAAPGDHEQFF.

The J gene is TRBJ1-6, the V gene TRBV27, with TRBD1 identical over 7 bases. CDR3 size: 15 residues. Germline CDR1 reads MNHEY; CDR2 reads SMNVEV (reference sequence). With V trimmed by 6 bases and J by 9 bases, 11 bases remained unmatched. The DNA for the CDR3 is TGTGCCAGCAGAGATGGGACAGTCGACATTTCACCCCTCCACTTT. It encodes CASRDGTVDISPLHF.

The CDR3: CASSLDSPNTGELFF. CDR3 nucleotide sequence: TGCGCCAGCAGCTTGGACAGTCCGAACACCGGGGAGCTGTTTTTT. The chain recombines TRBV5-1 with TRBJ2-2, with D hard to call. V gave up 0 bases and J gave up 0 bases, with 6 bases separating them. The CDR3 covers 15 residues. Germline V lookup: CDR1 SGHRS, CDR2 YFSETQ.

V and J are TRBV18 and TRBJ1-1; 7 bases map to TRBD1. Per the germline V gene, CDR1 is KGHSH and CDR2 is LQKENI. The CDR3 is 15 amino acids. J was trimmed by 4 bases and V by 4 bases; bases with no gene match: 9. The CDR3 DNA is TGTGCCAGCTCACTCGACAGGGCTTTTGGCACTGAAGCTTTCTTT. Translating gives CASSLDRAFGTEAFF.

This clone was seen more than once but under ten times. V and J are TRBV2 and TRBJ1-2; D is possibly TRBD1 (6 bases). Germline assignment: CDR1 SNHLY and CDR2 FYNNEI. The CDR3 totals 13 residues. Trimming stripped 8 bases from V and 0 bases from J, with 10 bases between. The CDR3 bases are TGTGCCAGCGGCCAGGGGACTAACTATGGCTACACCTTC. It codes for CASGQGTNYGYTF.

The chain employs TRBV7-6 and TRBJ2-5; 7 bases align to TRBD1. The V segment lost 4 bases and the J segment 1 base; nucleotides outside the gene matches: 6. The CDR3 contains 15 residues. Per germline, CDR1 SGHVS and CDR2 FNYEAQ. In DNA, the CDR3 is TGTGCCAGCAGCTACTCGACAGGGCTCCAAGAGACCCAGTACTTC. Protein: CASSYSTGLQETQYF.

The chain carries TRBV19 and TRBJ2-1; 8 bases match TRBD2. The CDR3 totals 12 residues. CDR1 and CDR2 from the germline V gene are LNHDA and SQIVND (reference sequence). V lost 9 bases, J lost 4 bases, and 2 bases stayed unmatched. CDR3 in amino acids: CASGRDYNEQFF. The DNA of the CDR3 is TGTGCCAGCGGGAGGGATTACAATGAGCAGTTCTTC.

The J gene is TRBJ2-5, the V gene TRBV18; weak D call: TRBD1 (5 bases). This CDR3 contains 15 residues. Germline V gives CDR1 KGHSH, CDR2 LQKENI. Trimming stripped 1 base from V and 1 base from J, with 10 bases between. The CDR3 region has the DNA TGTGCCAGCTCACCACAAGGACATGCCCAAGAGACCCAGTACTTC. Its protein product is CASSPQGHAQETQYF.

The chain is built from TRBV5-4 and TRBJ2-6; 7 bases are a match to TRBD1. The CDR3 length is 16 residues. Looked up from germline, CDR1 is SGHNT and CDR2 is YYREEE (reference sequence). Unmatched junction bases numbered 6, after V lost 6 bases and J lost 0 bases. For the CDR3, the DNA is TGTGCCAGCAATCGGGACAGCTACTCTGGGGCCAACGTCCTGACTTTC. Encoded protein: CASNRDSYSGANVLTF.

The chain combines TRBV10-1 with TRBJ2-2; TRBD1 might be the D (6 bases). Trimming took off 5 bases at V and 0 bases at J, with 10 bases between the two ends. CDR3 length: 15 residues. Germline V gene sequence: CDR1 WNHNN, CDR2 SYGVQD (reference sequence). CDR3 in amino acids: CASSYGGSNTGELFF. CDR3 coding DNA: TGCGCCAGCAGTTATGGGGGCTCGAACACCGGGGAGCTGTTTTTT.

To note about this clone: Other DNA sequences within the sample encode an identical CDR3. This sequence joins TRBV7-7 and TRBJ2-7, with 14 bases identical to TRBD2. Germline V CDR1 and CDR2: SSHAT, FNYEAQ (reference sequence). CDR3 size: 15 residues. V was pared by 5 bases and J by 3 bases, with 3 bases of the junction left unmatched. In DNA, the CDR3 is TGTGCCAGCAGCCCGGGACTAGCGGGGGTCTACGAGCAGTACTTC. Protein sequence: CASSPGLAGVYEQYF.

The CDR3 sequence is CASSSKLGTGPRTVELFF. The CDR3 DNA reads as TGTGCCAGCAGCTCCAAGCTTGGGACAGGGCCAAGGACTGTGGAGCTGTTTTTT. V and J are TRBV7-6 and TRBJ2-2, with TRBD1 matching 9 bases. Trimming removed 4 bases from V and 10 bases from J; junction bases left unmatched: 19. The V gene's germline CDR1 is SGHVS and CDR2 FNYEAQ. This CDR3 has 18 amino acids.

On this clone: Other DNA sequences in the sample encode the same CDR3. This chain joins TRBV6-5 and TRBJ2-2; the D is unclear. The ends were cut back, 0 bases at V and 0 bases at J, with 8 bases in the middle. The CDR3 is made up of 16 amino acids. CDR1 MNHEY and CDR2 SVGAGI come from the germline V gene. For the CDR3, the DNA is TGTGCCAGCAGTTACTCAGGCGGTGCGAACACCGGGGAGCTGTTTTTT. It encodes CASSYSGGANTGELFF.

The chain has TRBV5-5 and TRBJ1-1, with TRBD1 matching 10 bases. The germline gives CDR1 SGHKS, CDR2 YYEKEE (reference sequence). The CDR3 loop spans 16 amino acids. The V gene end was trimmed by 0 bases and the J gene end by 4 bases; junction bases not matched to a gene: 6. CDR3 in amino acids: CASSLGVGQGTTEAFF. The CDR3 nucleotides read TGTGCCAGCAGCTTGGGGGTGGGACAGGGGACCACTGAAGCTTTCTTT.

The count of this clone is one. In the same sample, other DNA sequences code for this CDR3. V is TRBV6-6 and J is TRBJ2-7; 8 positions agree with TRBD1. This CDR3 spans 15 amino acids. Germline CDR1 reads MNHNY; CDR2 reads SVGAGI (reference sequence). Losses at the gene ends were 4 bases for V and 2 bases for J; bases not matched to a gene: 7. CDR3 nucleotide sequence: TGTGCCAGCAGTTCCGGGACAGGCCGCCCCTACGAGCAGTACTTC. It codes for CASSSGTGRPYEQYF.

The J gene is TRBJ2-7, the V gene TRBV28; the match to TRBD1 covers 11 bases. The germline gives CDR1 MDHEN, CDR2 SYDVKM. This CDR3 has 16 amino acids. The J segment lost 6 bases and the V segment lost 6 bases, leaving 13 bases of the junction unmatched. The CDR3 protein is CASSPAGTGGRGEQYF. In DNA, the CDR3 is TGTGCCAGCAGCCCCGCCGGGACAGGGGGTAGAGGCGAGCAGTACTTC.

V is TRBV4-3 and J is TRBJ2-7; D call uncertain. Trimming took off 0 bases at V and 0 bases at J, with 9 bases between the two ends. Germline V gene lookup returns CDR1 LGHNA and CDR2 YSLEER. CDR3 length: 15 residues. CDR3 amino acids: CASSQDLLLSYEQYF. In DNA form, the CDR3 reads TGCGCCAGCAGCCAAGACTTACTGCTCTCCTACGAGCAGTACTTC.

The V call is TRBV24-1, the J call TRBJ2-6, with D possibly matching TRBD2 (6 bases). V was trimmed by 12 bases and J by 0 bases, leaving 14 bases between them. This CDR3 contains 15 residues. CDR1 and CDR2 from the germline V gene are KGHDR and SFDVKD. CDR3 bases: TGTGCCGCCGGCCGGAGGGACTCTGGGGCCAACGTCCTGACTTTC. It encodes CAAGRRDSGANVLTF.

The V gene is TRBV4-3, the J gene TRBJ2-3, with D tentatively TRBD1 (5 bases). The germline V gene encodes CDR1 LGHNA and CDR2 YSLEER. CDR3 length equals 16 residues. V lost 1 base and J 2 bases, leaving 13 bases between the germline ends. The CDR3 region is CASSQGLGQFTDTQYF. The DNA for the CDR3 is TGCGCCAGCAGCCAAGGGCTGGGGCAATTCACAGATACGCAGTATTTT.